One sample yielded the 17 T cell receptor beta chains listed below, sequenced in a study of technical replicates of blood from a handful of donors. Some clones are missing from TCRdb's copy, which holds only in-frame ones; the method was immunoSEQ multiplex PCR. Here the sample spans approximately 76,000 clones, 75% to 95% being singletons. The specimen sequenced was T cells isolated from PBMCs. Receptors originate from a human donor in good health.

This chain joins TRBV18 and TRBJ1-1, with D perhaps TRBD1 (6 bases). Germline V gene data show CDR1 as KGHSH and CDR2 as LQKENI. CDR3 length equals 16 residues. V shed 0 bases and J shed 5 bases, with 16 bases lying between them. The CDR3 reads CASSPPTGLVRTEAFF. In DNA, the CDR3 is TGTGCCAGCTCACCACCCACAGGGTTGGTTAGAACTGAAGCTTTCTTT.

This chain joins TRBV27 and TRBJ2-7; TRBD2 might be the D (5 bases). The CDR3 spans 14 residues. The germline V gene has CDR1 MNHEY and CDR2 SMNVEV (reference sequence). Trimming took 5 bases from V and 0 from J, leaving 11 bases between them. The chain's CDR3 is CASSPRGISYEQYF. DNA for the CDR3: TGTGCCAGCAGTCCTCGGGGTATCTCCTACGAGCAGTACTTC.

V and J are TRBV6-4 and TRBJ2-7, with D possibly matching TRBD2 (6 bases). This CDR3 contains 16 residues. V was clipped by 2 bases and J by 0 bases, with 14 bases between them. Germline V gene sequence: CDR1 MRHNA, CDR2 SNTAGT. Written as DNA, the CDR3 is TGTGCCAGCAGTGACGTTTGGGAGGCGGGCTCCTACGAGCAGTACTTC. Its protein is CASSDVWEAGSYEQYF.

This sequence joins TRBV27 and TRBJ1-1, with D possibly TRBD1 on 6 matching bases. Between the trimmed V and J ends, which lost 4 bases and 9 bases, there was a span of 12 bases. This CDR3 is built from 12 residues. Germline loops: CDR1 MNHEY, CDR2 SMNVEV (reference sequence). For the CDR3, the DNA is TGTGCCAGCAGTTCCCGGGGGGGGCAAGCTTTCTTT. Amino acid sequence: CASSSRGGQAFF.

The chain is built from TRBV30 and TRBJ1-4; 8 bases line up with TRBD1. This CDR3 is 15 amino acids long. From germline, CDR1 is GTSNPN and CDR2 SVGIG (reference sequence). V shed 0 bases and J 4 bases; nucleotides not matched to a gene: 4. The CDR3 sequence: CAWSVYRGNNEKLFF. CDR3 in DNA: TGTGCCTGGAGTGTATACAGGGGGAATAATGAAAAACTGTTTTTT.

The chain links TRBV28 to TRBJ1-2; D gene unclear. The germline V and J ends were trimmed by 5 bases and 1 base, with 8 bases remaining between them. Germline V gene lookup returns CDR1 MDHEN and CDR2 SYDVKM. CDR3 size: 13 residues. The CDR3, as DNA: TGTGCCAGCAGTCTAGAGATTAACTATGGCTACACCTTC. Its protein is CASSLEINYGYTF.

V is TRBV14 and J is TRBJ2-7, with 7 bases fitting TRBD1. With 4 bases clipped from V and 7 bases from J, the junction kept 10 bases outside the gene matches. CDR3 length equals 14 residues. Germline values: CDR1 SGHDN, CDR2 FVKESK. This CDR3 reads CASSRTGTVKEQYF. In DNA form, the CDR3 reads TGTGCCAGCAGCCGTACCGGGACAGTCAAAGAGCAGTACTTC. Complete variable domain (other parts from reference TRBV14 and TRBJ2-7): EAGVTQFPSHSVIEKGQTVTLRCDPISGHDNLYWYRRVMGKEIKFLLHFVKESKQDESGMPNNRFLAERTGGTYSTLKVQPAELEDSGVYFCASSRTGTVKEQYFGPGTRLTVT.

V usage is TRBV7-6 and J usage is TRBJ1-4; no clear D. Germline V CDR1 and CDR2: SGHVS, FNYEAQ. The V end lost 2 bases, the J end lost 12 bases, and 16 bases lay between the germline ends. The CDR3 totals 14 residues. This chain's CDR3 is CASSLSSFRVELFF. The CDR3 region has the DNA TGTGCCAGCAGCTTATCCTCTTTTCGAGTTGAACTGTTTTTT. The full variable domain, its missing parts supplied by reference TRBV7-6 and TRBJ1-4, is GAGVSQSPRYKVTKRGQDVALRCDPISGHVSLYWYRQALGQGPEFLTYFNYEAQQDKSGLPNDRFSAERPEGSISTLTIQRTEQRDSAMYRCASSLSSFRVELFFGSGTQLSVL.

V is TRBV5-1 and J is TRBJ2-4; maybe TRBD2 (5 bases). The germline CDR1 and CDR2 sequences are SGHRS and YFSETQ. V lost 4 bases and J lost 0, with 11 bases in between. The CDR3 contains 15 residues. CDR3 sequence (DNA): TGCGCCAGCAGCCCCGTAGAGGGAGCCAAAAACATTCAGTACTTC. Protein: CASSPVEGAKNIQYF.

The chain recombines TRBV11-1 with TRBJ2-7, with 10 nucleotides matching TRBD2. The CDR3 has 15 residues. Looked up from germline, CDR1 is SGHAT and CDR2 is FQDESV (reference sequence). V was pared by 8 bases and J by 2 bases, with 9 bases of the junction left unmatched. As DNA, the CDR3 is TGTGCCAGCTCCTTTTCTAGCGGGAGAACCTACGAGCAGTACTTC. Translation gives CASSFSSGRTYEQYF.

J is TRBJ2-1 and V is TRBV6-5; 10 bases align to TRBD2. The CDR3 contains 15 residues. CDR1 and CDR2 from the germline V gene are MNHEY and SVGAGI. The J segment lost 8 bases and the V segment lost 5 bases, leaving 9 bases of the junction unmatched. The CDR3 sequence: CASSGSGRAPYEQFF. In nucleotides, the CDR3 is TGTGCCAGCAGTGGAAGCGGGAGGGCGCCGTATGAGCAGTTCTTC.

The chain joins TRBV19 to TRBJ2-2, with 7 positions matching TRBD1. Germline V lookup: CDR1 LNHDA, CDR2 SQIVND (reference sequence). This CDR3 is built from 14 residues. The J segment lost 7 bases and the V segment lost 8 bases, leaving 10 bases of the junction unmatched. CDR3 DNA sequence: TGTGCCAGTTCCTCCGACAGGGCCGTCGGGGAGCTGTTTTTT. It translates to CASSSDRAVGELFF.

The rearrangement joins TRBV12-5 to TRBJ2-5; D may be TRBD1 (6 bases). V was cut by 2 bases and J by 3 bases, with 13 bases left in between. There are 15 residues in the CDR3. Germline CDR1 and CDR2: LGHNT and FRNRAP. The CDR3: CASGLKGRGEETQYF. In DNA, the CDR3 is TGTGCTAGTGGTTTGAAGGGCAGGGGAGAAGAGACCCAGTACTTC. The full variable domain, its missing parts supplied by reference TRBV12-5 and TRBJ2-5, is DARVTQTPRHKVTEMGQEVTMRCQPILGHNTVFWYRQTMMQGLELLAYFRNRAPLDDSGMPKDRFSAEMPDATLATLKIQPSEPRDSAVYFCASGLKGRGEETQYFGPGTRLLVL.

CDR3 sequence (DNA): TGTGCCAGCAGCCCCGGGACAGGGGCAGTCTATGGCTACACCTTC. Translated: CASSPGTGAVYGYTF. This chain uses TRBV9 with TRBJ1-2, with TRBD1 matching over 10 bases. The germline gives CDR1 SGDLS, CDR2 YYNGEE. V gave up 4 bases and J gave up 4 bases; unmatched junction bases: 7. This CDR3 region has 15 residues. The entire variable domain, with the rest obtained from reference TRBV9 and TRBJ1-2, is as follows: DSGVTQTPKHLITATGQRVTLRCSPRSGDLSVYWYQQSLDQGLQFLIQYYNGEERAKGNILERFSAQQFPDLHSELNLSSLELGDSALYFCASSPGTGAVYGYTFGSGTRLTVV.

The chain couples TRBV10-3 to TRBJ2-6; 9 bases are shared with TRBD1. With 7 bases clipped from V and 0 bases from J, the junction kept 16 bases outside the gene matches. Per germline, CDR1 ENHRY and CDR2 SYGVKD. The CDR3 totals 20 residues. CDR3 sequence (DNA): TGTGCCATCAAAGGCGCCGGTCCGGACAGGGGCTTCTCTGGGGCCAACGTCCTGACTTTC. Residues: CAIKGAGPDRGFSGANVLTF.

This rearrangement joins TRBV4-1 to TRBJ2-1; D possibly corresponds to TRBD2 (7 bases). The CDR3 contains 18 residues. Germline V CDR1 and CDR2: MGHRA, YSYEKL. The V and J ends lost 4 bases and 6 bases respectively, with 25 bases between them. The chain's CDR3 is CASSPTDTQGGGINEQFF. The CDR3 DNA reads TGCGCCAGCAGCCCAACGGACACCCAAGGCGGGGGCATCAATGAGCAGTTCTTC.

This CDR3 reads CASSRGGSYEQYF. The CDR3 bases are TGTGCCAGCAGCCGGGGGGGGAGCTACGAGCAGTACTTC. This chain links TRBV7-9 with TRBJ2-7, with 8 bases aligning to TRBD2. This CDR3 comprises 13 residues. From germline, CDR1 is SEHNR and CDR2 FQNEAQ (reference sequence). Trimming at V came to 5 bases and at J to 3 bases, leaving 3 bases not matched to a gene.